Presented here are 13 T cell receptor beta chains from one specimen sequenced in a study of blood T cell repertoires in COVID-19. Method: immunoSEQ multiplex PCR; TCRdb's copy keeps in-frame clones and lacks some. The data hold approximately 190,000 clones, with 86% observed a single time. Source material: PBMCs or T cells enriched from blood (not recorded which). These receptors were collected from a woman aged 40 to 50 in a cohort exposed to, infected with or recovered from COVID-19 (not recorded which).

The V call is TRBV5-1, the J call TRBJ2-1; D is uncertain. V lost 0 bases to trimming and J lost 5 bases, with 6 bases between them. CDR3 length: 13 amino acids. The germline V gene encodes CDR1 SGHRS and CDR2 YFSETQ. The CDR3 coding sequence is TGCGCCAGCAGCTTGGACAGAAACAATGAGCAGTTCTTC. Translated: CASSLDRNNEQFF. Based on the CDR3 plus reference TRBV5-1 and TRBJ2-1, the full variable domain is KAGVTQTPRYLIKTRGQQVTLSCSPISGHRSVSWYQQTPGQGLQFLFEYFSETQRNKGNFPGRFSGRQFSNSRSEMNVSTLELGDSALYLCASSLDRNNEQFFGPGTRLTVL.

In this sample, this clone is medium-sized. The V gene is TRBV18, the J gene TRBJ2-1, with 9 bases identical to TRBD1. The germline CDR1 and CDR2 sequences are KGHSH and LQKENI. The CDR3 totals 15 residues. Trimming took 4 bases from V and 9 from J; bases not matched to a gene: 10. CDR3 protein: CASSQGQGYNREQFF. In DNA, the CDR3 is TGTGCCAGCTCACAAGGACAGGGGTATAATCGTGAGCAGTTCTTC.

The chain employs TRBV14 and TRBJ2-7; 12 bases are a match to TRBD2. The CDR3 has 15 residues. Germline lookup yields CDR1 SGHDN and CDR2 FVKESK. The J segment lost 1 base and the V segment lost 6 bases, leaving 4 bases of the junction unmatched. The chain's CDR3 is CASSLAGGPSYEQYF. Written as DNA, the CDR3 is TGTGCCAGCAGTCTAGCGGGAGGGCCGTCCTACGAGCAGTACTTC. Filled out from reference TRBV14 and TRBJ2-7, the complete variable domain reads EAGVTQFPSHSVIEKGQTVTLRCDPISGHDNLYWYRRVMGKEIKFLLHFVKESKQDESGMPNNRFLAERTGGTYSTLKVQPAELEDSGVYFCASSLAGGPSYEQYFGPGTRLTVT.

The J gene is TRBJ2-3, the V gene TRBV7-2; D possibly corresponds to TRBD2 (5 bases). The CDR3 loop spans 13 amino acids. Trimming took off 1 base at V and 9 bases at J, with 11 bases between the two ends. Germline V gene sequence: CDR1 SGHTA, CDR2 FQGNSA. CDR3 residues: CASSLDRGDTQYF. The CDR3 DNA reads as TGTGCCAGCAGCTTAGATCGGGGTGACACGCAGTATTTT. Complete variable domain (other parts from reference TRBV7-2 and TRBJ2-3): GAGVSQSPSNKVTEKGKDVELRCDPISGHTALYWYRQSLGQGLEFLIYFQGNSAPDKSGLPSDRFSAERTGGSVSTLTIQRTQQEDSAVYLCASSLDRGDTQYFGPGTRLTVL.

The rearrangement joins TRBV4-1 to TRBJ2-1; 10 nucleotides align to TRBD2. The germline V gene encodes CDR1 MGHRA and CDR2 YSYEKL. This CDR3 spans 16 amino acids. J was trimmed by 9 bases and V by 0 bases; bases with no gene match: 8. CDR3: CASSQDRPGTSVEQFF. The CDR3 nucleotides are TGCGCCAGCAGCCAAGATCGCCCAGGGACTAGCGTTGAGCAGTTCTTC.

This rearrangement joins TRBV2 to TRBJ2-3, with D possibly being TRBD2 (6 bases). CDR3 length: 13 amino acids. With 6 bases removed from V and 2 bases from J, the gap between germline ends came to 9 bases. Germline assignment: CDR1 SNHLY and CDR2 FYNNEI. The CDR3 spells CASRAGYTDTQYF. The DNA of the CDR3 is TGTGCCAGCAGGGCGGGGTACACAGATACGCAGTATTTT.

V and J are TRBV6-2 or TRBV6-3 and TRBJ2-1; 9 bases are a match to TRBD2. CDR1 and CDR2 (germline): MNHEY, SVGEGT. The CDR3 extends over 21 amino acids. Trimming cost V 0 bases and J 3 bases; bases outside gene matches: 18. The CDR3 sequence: CASSYSSESGGLTRFYNEQFF. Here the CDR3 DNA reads TGTGCCAGCAGTTACTCGTCTGAGAGCGGGGGGCTCACACGCTTCTACAATGAGCAGTTCTTC.

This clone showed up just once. CDR3 sequence reads: CASSQVPPTGGSYNSPLHF. Here the CDR3 DNA reads TGCGCCAGCAGCCAAGTTCCACCGACAGGGGGCTCCTATAATTCACCCCTCCACTTT. The V call is TRBV4-3, the J call TRBJ1-6, with TRBD1 matching 9 bases. V lost 1 base, J lost 0 bases, and 7 bases stayed unmatched. Germline loops: CDR1 LGHNA, CDR2 YSLEER. CDR3 length: 19 amino acids.

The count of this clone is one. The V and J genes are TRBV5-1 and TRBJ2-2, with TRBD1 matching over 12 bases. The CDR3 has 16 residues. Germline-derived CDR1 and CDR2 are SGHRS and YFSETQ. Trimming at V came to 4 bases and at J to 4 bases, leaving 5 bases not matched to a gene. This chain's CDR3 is CASSRGQGAGTGELFF. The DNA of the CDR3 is TGCGCCAGCAGCCGGGGACAGGGGGCGGGCACCGGGGAGCTGTTTTTT. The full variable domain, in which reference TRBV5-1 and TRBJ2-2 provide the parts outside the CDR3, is KAGVTQTPRYLIKTRGQQVTLSCSPISGHRSVSWYQQTPGQGLQFLFEYFSETQRNKGNFPGRFSGRQFSNSRSEMNVSTLELGDSALYLCASSRGQGAGTGELFFGEGSRLTVL.

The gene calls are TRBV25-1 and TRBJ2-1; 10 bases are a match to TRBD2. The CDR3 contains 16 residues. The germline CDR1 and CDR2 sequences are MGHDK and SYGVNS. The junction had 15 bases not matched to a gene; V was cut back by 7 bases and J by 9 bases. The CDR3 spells CASTEGQRGGRSEQFF. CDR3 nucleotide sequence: TGTGCCAGCACCGAAGGTCAGCGGGGGGGCCGGAGTGAGCAGTTCTTC.

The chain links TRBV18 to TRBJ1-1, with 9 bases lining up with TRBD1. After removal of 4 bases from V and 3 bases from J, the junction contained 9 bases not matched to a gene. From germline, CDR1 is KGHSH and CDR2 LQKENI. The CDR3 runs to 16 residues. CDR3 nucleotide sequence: TGTGCCAGCTCACTAGGACAGGGGCGATCATACACTGAAGCTTTCTTT. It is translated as CASSLGQGRSYTEAFF. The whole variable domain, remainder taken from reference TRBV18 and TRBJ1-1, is NAGVMQNPRHLVRRRGQEARLRCSPMKGHSHVYWYRQLPEEGLKFMVYLQKENIIDESGMPKERFSAEFPKEGPSILRIQQVVRGDSAAYFCASSLGQGRSYTEAFFGQGTRLTVV.

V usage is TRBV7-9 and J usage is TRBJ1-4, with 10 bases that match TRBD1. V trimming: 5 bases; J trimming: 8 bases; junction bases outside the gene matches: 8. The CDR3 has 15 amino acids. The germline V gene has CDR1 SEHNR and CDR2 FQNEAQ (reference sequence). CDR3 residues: CASSLGDRGGEKLFF. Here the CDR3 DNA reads TGTGCCAGCAGCCTAGGGGACAGGGGAGGGGAAAAACTGTTTTTT.

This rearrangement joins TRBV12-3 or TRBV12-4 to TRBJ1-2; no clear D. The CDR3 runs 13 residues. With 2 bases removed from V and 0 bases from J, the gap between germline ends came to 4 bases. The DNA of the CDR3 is TGTGCCAGCAGTTTAACGGCTAACTATGGCTACACCTTC. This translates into CASSLTANYGYTF.